This T cell receptor (beta chain) was sequenced in a study of cytomegalovirus exposure and HLA in healthy donors. Study at large: Early release data held some 79 million unique TCRs from HLA-typed donors.

The PCR made use of 60 Vbeta and 13 Jbeta primers. TCRdb keeps only in-frame clones here, not all; method: immunoSEQ multiplex PCR. Here the sample table reports around 100,000 clones. Trimming removed 6 bases from V and 11 bases from J, with 13 bases in between. CDR1 MGHDK and CDR2 SYGVNS come from the germline V gene. The CDR3 runs 11 residues. This receptor was identified in a man in his fifties in good health and CMV-seronegative. The chain links TRBV25-1 to TRBJ1-1; D is unresolved. The sample taken for sequencing was PBMCs. CDR3 DNA sequence: TGTGCCAGCAGGGGAGGCCCCACCGCTTTCTTT. Its protein product is CASRGGPTAFF.